Listed below are T cell receptor beta chains from one sample, sequenced in a study of cytomegalovirus exposure and HLA in healthy donors. Some clones are missing from TCRdb's copy, which holds only in-frame ones; the method was immunoSEQ multiplex PCR. The table lists 150,000 or so clones, around 83% of them singletons. Sequenced input: PBMCs. The receptors stem from a human donor in good health. Both conserved end residues are part of each CDR3. A D gene is named only where the DNA matches it firmly. For some rows the clone size is stated as once, few or many, or as a class when expanded; others skip it.

CDR3 protein | CDR3 DNA | J gene | V gene | D gene | clone size
CAWSQGANVLTF | TGTGCCTGGAGTCAGGGGGCCAACGTCCTGACTTTC | TRBJ2-6 | TRBV30 | - | -
CASSYSGQKYNEQFF | TGTGCCAGCAGTTACTCGGGACAGAAGTACAATGAGCAGTTCTTC | TRBJ2-1 | TRBV6-5 | TRBD1 | few
CASSSSGVSYNEQFF | TGTGCCAGCAGCTCATCAGGGGTTTCCTACAATGAGCAGTTCTTC | TRBJ2-1 | TRBV13 | - | -
CASRRGAEETQYF | TGTGCCAGCAGGCGGGGGGCCGAAGAGACCCAGTACTTC | TRBJ2-5 | TRBV7-9 | TRBD2 | -
CASSLVPGANTGELFF | TGCGCCAGCAGCTTGGTTCCGGGGGCGAACACCGGGGAGCTGTTTTTT | TRBJ2-2 | TRBV5-1 | - | -
CASIRTGAATGELFF | TGTGCCAGCATCAGAACAGGGGCGGCCACCGGGGAGCTGTTTTTT | TRBJ2-2 | TRBV2 | TRBD1 | -
CASSRQVGEAFF | TGTGCCAGCAGCAGACAGGTGGGTGAAGCTTTCTTT | TRBJ1-1 | TRBV28 | - | -
CAWSAPGLVNF | TGTGCCTGGAGTGCCCCGGGACTAGTGAACTTC | TRBJ2-4 | TRBV30 | TRBD2 | -
CASSYVTSGVNEQFF | TGTGCCAGCAGTTACGTTACTAGCGGGGTCAATGAGCAGTTCTTC | TRBJ2-1 | TRBV6-6 | TRBD2 | -
CSVEAGVGNTIYF | TGCAGCGTTGAGGCAGGGGTCGGAAACACCATATATTTT | TRBJ1-3 | TRBV29-1 | - | -
CASEGGRQPQHF | TGTGCCAGCGAAGGGGGCCGGCAGCCCCAGCATTTT | TRBJ1-5 | TRBV28 | TRBD1 | -
CASSSTGTGSYEQYF | TGCGCCAGCAGCTCCACCGGGACAGGGTCCTACGAGCAGTACTTC | TRBJ2-7 | TRBV5-1 | TRBD1 | -
CASIRGPTGANVLTF | TGTGCCAGCATCAGGGGGCCTACAGGGGCCAACGTCCTGACTTTC | TRBJ2-6 | TRBV6-1 | TRBD1 | -
CASSSGLAGPQQFF | TGTGCCAGCAGCTCCGGACTAGCGGGGCCCCAGCAGTTCTTC | TRBJ2-1 | TRBV7-3 | TRBD2 | -
CASSDPPGGNYGYTF | TGTGCCAGCAGTGACCCCCCGGGGGGTAACTATGGCTACACCTTC | TRBJ1-2 | TRBV6-1 | - | -
CASSPSGQGPNQPQHF | TGTGCCAGCTCACCGTCGGGACAGGGGCCTAATCAGCCCCAGCATTTT | TRBJ1-5 | TRBV18 | TRBD1 | -
CASSFSAGWSEAFF | TGCGCCAGCAGCTTCTCAGCAGGGTGGTCTGAAGCTTTCTTT | TRBJ1-1 | TRBV5-1 | - | -
CASSLTTGTSAYNEQFF | TGCGCCAGCAGCCTCACTACCGGGACTAGCGCCTACAATGAGCAGTTCTTC | TRBJ2-1 | TRBV5-1 | TRBD2 | -
CASSADSFLNSPLHF | TGTGCCAGCAGTGCAGACAGTTTCCTCAATTCACCCCTCCACTTT | TRBJ1-6 | TRBV6-1 | - | -
CASSSHGTASTDTQYF | TGTGCCAGCAGCTCTCACGGGACAGCGAGCACAGATACGCAGTATTTT | TRBJ2-3 | TRBV11-2 | TRBD1 | -
CASSLAGTGQRYTF | TGTGCCAGCAGCTTGGCCGGGACAGGGCAGCGCTACACCTTC | TRBJ1-2 | TRBV5-5 | TRBD1 | -
CASSFREGNTIYF | TGTGCCAGCAGCTTCCGGGAAGGAAACACCATATATTTT | TRBJ1-3 | TRBV7-8 | - | once
CASSMGQARDEKLFF | TGCGCCAGCAGCATGGGACAGGCTCGGGATGAAAAACTGTTTTTT | TRBJ1-4 | TRBV5-1 | TRBD1 | -
CASTENRDRAYTF | TGTGCCAGCACCGAGAACCGGGACAGAGCCTACACCTTC | TRBJ1-2 | TRBV2 | TRBD1 | -
CSVEVGRGDRVLSGANVLTF | TGCAGCGTTGAAGTGGGTCGGGGGGACAGGGTCCTCTCTGGGGCCAACGTCCTGACTTTC | TRBJ2-6 | TRBV29-1 | TRBD1 | -